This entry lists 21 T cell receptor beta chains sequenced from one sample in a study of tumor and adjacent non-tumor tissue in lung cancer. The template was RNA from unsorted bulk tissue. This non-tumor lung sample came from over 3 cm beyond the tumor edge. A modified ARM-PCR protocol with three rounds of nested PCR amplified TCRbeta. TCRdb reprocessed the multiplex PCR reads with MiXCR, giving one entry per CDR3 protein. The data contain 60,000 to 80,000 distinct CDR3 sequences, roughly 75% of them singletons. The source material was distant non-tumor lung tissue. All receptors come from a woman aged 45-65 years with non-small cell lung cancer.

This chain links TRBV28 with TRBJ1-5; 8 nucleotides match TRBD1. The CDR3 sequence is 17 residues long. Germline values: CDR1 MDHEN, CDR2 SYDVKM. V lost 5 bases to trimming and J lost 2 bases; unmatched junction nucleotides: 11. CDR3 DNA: TGTGCCAGCAGTCCAGATATCAGGGGGCACGGCAATCAGCCCCAGCATTTT. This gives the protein CASSPDIRGHGNQPQHF.

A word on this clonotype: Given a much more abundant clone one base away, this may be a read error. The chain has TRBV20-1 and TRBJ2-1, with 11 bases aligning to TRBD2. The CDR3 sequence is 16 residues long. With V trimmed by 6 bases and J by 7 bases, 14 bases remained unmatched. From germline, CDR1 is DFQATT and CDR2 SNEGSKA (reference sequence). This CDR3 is CSAISIAGGGGNEQFF. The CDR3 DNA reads TGCAGTGCCATATCAATAGCGGGAGGGGGGGGGAATGAGCAGTTCTTC.

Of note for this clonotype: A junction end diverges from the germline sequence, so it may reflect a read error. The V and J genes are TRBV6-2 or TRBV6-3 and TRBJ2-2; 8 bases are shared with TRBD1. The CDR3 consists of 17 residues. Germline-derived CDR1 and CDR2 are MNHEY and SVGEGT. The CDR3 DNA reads TGTGCCAGGAGTTACCCCGCGGACAGGGAGAATACCGGGGAGCTGTTTTTT. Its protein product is CARSYPADRENTGELFF.

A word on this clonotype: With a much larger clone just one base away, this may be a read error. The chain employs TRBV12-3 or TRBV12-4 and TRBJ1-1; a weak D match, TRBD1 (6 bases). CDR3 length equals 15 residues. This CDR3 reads CDSRLGGSRDTEAFF. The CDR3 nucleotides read TGTGACAGCAGGTTAGGGGGATCAAGGGACACTGAAGCTTTCTTT.

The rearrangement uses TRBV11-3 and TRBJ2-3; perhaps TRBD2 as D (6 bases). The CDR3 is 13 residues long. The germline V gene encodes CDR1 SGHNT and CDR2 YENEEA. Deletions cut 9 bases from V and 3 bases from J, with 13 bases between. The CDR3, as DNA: TGTGCCAGGAGCATCGGGGGTACAGATACGCAGTATTTT. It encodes CARSIGGTDTQYF.

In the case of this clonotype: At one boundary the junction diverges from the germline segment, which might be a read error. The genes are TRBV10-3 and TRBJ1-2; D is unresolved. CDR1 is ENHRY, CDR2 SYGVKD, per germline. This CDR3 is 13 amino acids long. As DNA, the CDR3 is TGTGCCTTCAGTGAGGCAGACCTCGGGGGCTACACCTTC. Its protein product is CAFSEADLGGYTF.

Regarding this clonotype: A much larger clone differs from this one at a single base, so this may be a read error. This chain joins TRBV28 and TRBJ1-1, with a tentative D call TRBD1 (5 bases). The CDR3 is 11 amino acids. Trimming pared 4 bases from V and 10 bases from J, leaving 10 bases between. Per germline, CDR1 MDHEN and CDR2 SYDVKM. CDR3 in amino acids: CASSWPGIAFF. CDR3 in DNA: TGTGCCAGCAGTTGGCCAGGGATAGCTTTCTTT.

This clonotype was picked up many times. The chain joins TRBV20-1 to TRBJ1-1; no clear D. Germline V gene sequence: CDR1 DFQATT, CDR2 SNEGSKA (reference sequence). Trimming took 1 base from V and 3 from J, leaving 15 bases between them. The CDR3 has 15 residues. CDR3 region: CSARGRGNLHTEAFF. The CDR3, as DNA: TGCAGTGCTAGAGGGCGGGGAAATTTGCACACTGAAGCTTTCTTT.

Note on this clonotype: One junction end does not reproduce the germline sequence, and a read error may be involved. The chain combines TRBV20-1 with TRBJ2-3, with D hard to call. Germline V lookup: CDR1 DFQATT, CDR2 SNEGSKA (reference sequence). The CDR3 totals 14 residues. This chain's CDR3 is CCAGPFFRQDTQYF. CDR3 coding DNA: TGCTGTGCTGGGCCATTCTTCCGCCAAGATACGCAGTATTTT.

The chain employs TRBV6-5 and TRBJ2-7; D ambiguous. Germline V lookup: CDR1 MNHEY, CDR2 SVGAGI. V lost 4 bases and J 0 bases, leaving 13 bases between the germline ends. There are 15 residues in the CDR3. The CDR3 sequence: CASSFRKGSSYEQYF. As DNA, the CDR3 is TGTGCCAGCAGTTTTAGGAAGGGATCCTCCTACGAGCAGTACTTC.

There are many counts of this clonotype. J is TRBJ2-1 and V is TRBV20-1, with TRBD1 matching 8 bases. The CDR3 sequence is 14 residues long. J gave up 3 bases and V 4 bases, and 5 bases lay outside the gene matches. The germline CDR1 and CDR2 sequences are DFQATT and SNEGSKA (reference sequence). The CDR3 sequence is CSATGQGYYNEQFF. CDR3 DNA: TGCAGTGCTACCGGACAGGGCTACTACAATGAGCAGTTCTTC.

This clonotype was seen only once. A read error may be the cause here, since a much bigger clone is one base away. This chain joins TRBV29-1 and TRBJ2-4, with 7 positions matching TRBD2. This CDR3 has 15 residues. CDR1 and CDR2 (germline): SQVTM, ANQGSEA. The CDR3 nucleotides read TGCAGCGTTGAAGTCCTAGCGGAACCCAAAAACATTAAGTACTTC. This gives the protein CSVEVLAEPKNIKYF.

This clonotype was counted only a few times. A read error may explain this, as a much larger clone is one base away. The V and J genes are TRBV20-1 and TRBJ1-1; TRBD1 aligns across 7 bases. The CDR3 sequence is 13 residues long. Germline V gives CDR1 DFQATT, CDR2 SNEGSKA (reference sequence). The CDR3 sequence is CNAPGTANTEAFF. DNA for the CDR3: TGCAATGCTCCGGGGACAGCGAACACTGAAGCTTTCTTT.

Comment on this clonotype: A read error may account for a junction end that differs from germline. DNA for the CDR3: TGCGCCAGCAGCGCCGCGGGGGCTATCAATGTGCAGTTCTTC. Protein product: CASSAAGAINVQFF. The J gene is TRBJ2-1, the V gene TRBV6-1; possibly TRBD2 for D (7 bases). There are 14 residues in the CDR3. CDR1 is MNHNS, CDR2 SASEGT, per germline.

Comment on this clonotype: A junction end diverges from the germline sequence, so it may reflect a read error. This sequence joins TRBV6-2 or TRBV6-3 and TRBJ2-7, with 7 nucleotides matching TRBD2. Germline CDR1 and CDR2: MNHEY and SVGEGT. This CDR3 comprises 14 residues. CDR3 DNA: TGTGTCAGCAGTCCTGCCGGCGGGAGTCGCGAGCAATACTTC. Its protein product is CVSSPAGGSREQYF.

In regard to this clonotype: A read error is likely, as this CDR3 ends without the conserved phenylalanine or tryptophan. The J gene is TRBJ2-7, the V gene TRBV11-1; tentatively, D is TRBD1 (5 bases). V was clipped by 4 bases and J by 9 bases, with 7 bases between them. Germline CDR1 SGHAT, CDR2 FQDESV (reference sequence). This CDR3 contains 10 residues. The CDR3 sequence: CASSWTLQYS. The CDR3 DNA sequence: TGTGCCAGCAGCTGGACACTGCAGTACTCC.

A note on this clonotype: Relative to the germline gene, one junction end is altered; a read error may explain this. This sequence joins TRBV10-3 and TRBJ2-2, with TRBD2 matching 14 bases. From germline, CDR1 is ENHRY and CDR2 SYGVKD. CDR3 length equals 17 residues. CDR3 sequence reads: CAIRGTSGSANIGELFF. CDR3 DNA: TGTGCCATCAGGGGGACTAGCGGGAGTGCTAACATCGGGGAGCTGTTTTTT.

The CDR3 reads CSANESIVFYEQYF. DNA for the CDR3: TGCAGTGCTAACGAGTCGATTGTATTCTACGAGCAGTACTTC. V is TRBV20-1 and J is TRBJ2-7; D remains ambiguous. The germline V gene has CDR1 DFQATT and CDR2 SNEGSKA (reference sequence). The CDR3 runs 14 residues. V was cut by 4 bases and J by 3 bases, with 16 bases left in between.

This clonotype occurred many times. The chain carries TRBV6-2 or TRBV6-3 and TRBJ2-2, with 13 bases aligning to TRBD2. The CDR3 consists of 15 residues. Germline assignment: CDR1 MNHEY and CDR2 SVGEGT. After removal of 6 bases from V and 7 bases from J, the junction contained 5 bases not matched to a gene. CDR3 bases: TGTGCCAGCAGAGGGACTAGCGGGATTATCGGGGAGCTGTTTTTT. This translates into CASRGTSGIIGELFF.

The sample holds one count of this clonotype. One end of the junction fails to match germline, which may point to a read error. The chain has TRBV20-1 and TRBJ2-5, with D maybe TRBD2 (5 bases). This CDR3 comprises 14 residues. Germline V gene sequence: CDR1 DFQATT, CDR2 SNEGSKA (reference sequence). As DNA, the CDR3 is TGCAGTACTAGAGCTAATAAGCTTCATGAGACCCAGTACTTC. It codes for CSTRANKLHETQYF.

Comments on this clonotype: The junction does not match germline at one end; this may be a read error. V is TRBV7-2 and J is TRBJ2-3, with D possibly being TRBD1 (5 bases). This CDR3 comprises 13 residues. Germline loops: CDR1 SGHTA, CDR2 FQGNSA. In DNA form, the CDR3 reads TGTGTCAGCAGCACGGACACATTCAATACGCAGTATTTT. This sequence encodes CVSSTDTFNTQYF.